These 31 T cell receptor beta chains were sequenced from one sample in a study of a mutant IDH1 vaccine in newly diagnosed glioma. Profiled with immunoSEQ multiplex PCR; TCRdb holds only in-frame clones, not every one. The top ten hold over 2.5% of the sample, which has 20,000 or so clones, 84% seen once. Noted time point: week 47, end of study. It was 300 ug of mutant IDH1 20-mer peptide that made up each vaccine dose, given with topical imiquimod. No cognate antigen is known for these TCRs. The sequencing here drew on PBMCs, taken from a glioma patient whose treatment included an IDH1 peptide vaccine. All receptors come from a man aged 35 to 55 with glioma.

CDR3: CASSWDRNTEAFF. The CDR3 DNA is TGTGCCAGCAGTTGGGACAGGAACACTGAAGCTTTCTTT. J is TRBJ1-1 and V is TRBV6-1, with 7 positions matching TRBD1. The CDR3 has 13 amino acids. Trimming took 5 bases from V and 1 from J; bases not matched to a gene: 1. The germline CDR1 and CDR2 sequences are MNHNS and SASEGT.

This sequence joins TRBV6-1 and TRBJ1-2; D not resolved. In germline, CDR1 is MNHNS, CDR2 SASEGT. Trimming stripped 5 bases from V and 7 bases from J, with 14 bases between. The CDR3 runs to 13 residues. CDR3: CASSTPGGVGYTF. CDR3 in DNA: TGTGCCAGCAGTACCCCCGGCGGTGTTGGCTACACCTTC.

This clone is a singleton in its sample. The chain uses TRBV7-2 and TRBJ2-7, with D perhaps TRBD1 (6 bases). The CDR3 has 15 residues. V was shortened by 3 bases and J by 0 bases, with 12 bases between the two germline ends. CDR1 and CDR2 from the germline V gene are SGHTA and FQGNSA. CDR3: CASSFTGPSSYEQYF. In nucleotides, the CDR3 is TGTGCCAGCAGCTTTACAGGGCCTAGCTCCTACGAGCAGTACTTC.

The V and J genes are TRBV4-2 and TRBJ2-7; 8 nucleotides match TRBD2. The J segment lost 4 bases and the V segment lost 0 bases, leaving 8 bases of the junction unmatched. CDR3 length equals 16 residues. CDR1 and CDR2 (germline): LGHNA, YNFKEQ. Here the CDR3 reads CASSQDRPAGVYEQYF. CDR3 DNA sequence: TGTGCCAGCAGCCAAGATCGGCCAGCGGGAGTGTACGAGCAGTACTTC.

The V gene is TRBV11-2, the J gene TRBJ2-7; 8 nucleotides agree with TRBD1. V gave up 1 base and J gave up 3 bases; unmatched junction bases: 2. Germline V gene data show CDR1 as SGHAT and CDR2 as FQNNGV. This CDR3 is 14 amino acids long. The CDR3 DNA reads TGTGCCAGCAGCTTAGGGACAGGGCACTACGAGCAGTACTTC. Its protein product is CASSLGTGHYEQYF.

J is TRBJ2-1 and V is TRBV10-1; 8 bases agree with TRBD1. The CDR3 totals 15 residues. Germline trimming cut 7 bases from V and 0 bases from J; bases unmatched to any gene: 5. From germline, CDR1 is WNHNN and CDR2 SYGVQD (reference sequence). Here the CDR3 DNA reads TGCGCCAGCACCCGACAGGGGAGCTCCTACAATGAGCAGTTCTTC. Amino acid sequence: CASTRQGSSYNEQFF.

The rearrangement uses TRBV28 and TRBJ1-1; D not certain. Trimming took off 6 bases at V and 6 bases at J, with 17 bases between the two ends. CDR3 length: 14 residues. The germline gives CDR1 MDHEN, CDR2 SYDVKM. The CDR3 DNA reads as TGTGCCAGCAGACCCTCCCGGCCCGGAGCTGAAGCTTTCTTT. It yields the protein CASRPSRPGAEAFF. Supplemented by reference TRBV28 and TRBJ1-1, the full variable domain reads DVKVTQSSRYLVKRTGEKVFLECVQDMDHENMFWYRQDPGLGLRLIYFSYDVKMKEKGDIPEGYSVSREKKERFSLILESASTNQTSMYLCASRPSRPGAEAFFGQGTRLTVV.

V gene TRBV18 combines with J gene TRBJ1-1; D remains unclear. The V gene lost 3 bases and the J gene lost 3 bases, with 11 bases spanning the gap. CDR1 is KGHSH and CDR2 is LQKENI in the germline V gene. The CDR3 is 14 residues long. CDR3 sequence: CASSPLVGDTEAFF. The CDR3 DNA follows: TGTGCCAGCTCACCGTTAGTTGGGGACACTGAAGCTTTCTTT.

The chain uses TRBV7-8 and TRBJ2-5, with 7 nucleotides matching TRBD1. Trimming removed 5 bases from V and 0 bases from J; junction bases left unmatched: 12. CDR1 and CDR2 from the germline V gene are SGHVS and FQNEAQ. This CDR3 has 17 amino acids. The DNA of the CDR3 is TGTGCCAGCAGCCTCCCTCCCGGGACAGCCTACCAAGAGACCCAGTACTTC. This translates into CASSLPPGTAYQETQYF.

J is TRBJ2-2 and V is TRBV9; D tentatively reads TRBD1 or TRBD2 (5 bases each). Trimming shortened V by 5 bases and J by 4 bases, and 21 bases separated the two germline ends. This CDR3 comprises 17 residues. Germline loops: CDR1 SGDLS, CDR2 YYNGEE. CDR3 sequence (DNA): TGTGCCAGCAGGGCCGGGACCCCCTCTGGGGGCACCGGGGAGCTGTTTTTT. It encodes CASRAGTPSGGTGELFF.

The V gene is TRBV9, the J gene TRBJ2-3; TRBD2 might be the D (6 bases). V lost 7 bases, J lost 4 bases, and 19 bases lay in between. This CDR3 has 15 amino acids. Per germline, CDR1 SGDLS and CDR2 YYNGEE. Here the CDR3 reads CASEEGQWGSDTQYF. The CDR3 coding sequence is TGTGCCAGCGAGGAGGGCCAATGGGGGTCAGATACGCAGTATTTT.

J is TRBJ2-5 and V is TRBV30, with D maybe TRBD1 (6 bases). This CDR3 region has 14 residues. Trimming left V 4 bases short and J 4 bases short, with 16 bases between. The germline CDR1 and CDR2 sequences are GTSNPN and SVGIG (reference sequence). CDR3 nucleotides: TGTGCCTGGAATTCAGGGGAAGAGCGAGAGACCCAGTACTTC. This encodes CAWNSGEERETQYF.

The V and J genes are TRBV4-3 and TRBJ2-6; D not resolved. Trimming pared 4 bases from V and 0 bases from J, leaving 13 bases between. Germline V lookup: CDR1 LGHNA, CDR2 YSLEER. The CDR3 covers 17 residues. The CDR3 sequence: CASSRRWDPSGANVLTF. CDR3 sequence (DNA): TGCGCCAGCAGCCGTCGTTGGGATCCCTCTGGGGCCAACGTCCTGACTTTC.

The rearrangement links TRBV29-1 to TRBJ1-2, with a possible D match to TRBD1 (6 bases). V lost 5 bases and J lost 7, with 17 bases in between. Germline assignment: CDR1 SQVTM and CDR2 ANQGSEA. The CDR3 sequence is 13 residues long. The CDR3 loop is CSVTGMVAGGYTF. CDR3 sequence (DNA): TGCAGCGTTACAGGGATGGTAGCGGGTGGCTACACCTTC. The whole variable domain, filled in from reference TRBV29-1 and TRBJ1-2, reads SAVISQKPSRDICQRGTSLTIQCQVDSQVTMMFWYRQQPGQSLTLIATANQGSEATYESGFVIDKFPISRPNLTFSTLTVSNMSPEDSSIYLCSVTGMVAGGYTFGSGTRLTVV.

The chain combines TRBV21-1 with TRBJ2-5; TRBD2 was called by the table and not checked on the DNA. TRBV21-1 is listed as a pseudogene. The length of the CDR3 is 10 residues. CDR3 sequence reads: CASPPGTQYF. In nucleotides, the CDR3 is TGTGCCAGCCCTCCGGGGACCCAGTACTTC.

J is TRBJ2-1 and V is TRBV28; the D gene is possibly TRBD2 (6 bases). This CDR3 has 15 amino acids. V lost 4 bases and J lost 8, with 18 bases in between. CDR1 and CDR2 from the germline V gene are MDHEN and SYDVKM. DNA of the CDR3: TGTGCCAGCAGTTCCGGAGCGGAGGGGCACCATGAGCAGTTCTTC. It yields the protein CASSSGAEGHHEQFF.

The J gene is TRBJ1-1, the V gene TRBV6-6, with D tentatively TRBD1 (6 bases). The V gene lost 10 bases and the J gene lost 11 bases, with 20 bases spanning the gap. Germline V gene sequence: CDR1 MNHNY, CDR2 SVGAGI (reference sequence). The CDR3 is 12 residues long. CDR3 sequence reads: CATVPLQGTAFF. The DNA of the CDR3 is TGTGCCACAGTTCCATTACAGGGTACGGCTTTCTTT.

This chain connects TRBV27 to TRBJ1-1, with TRBD1 matching 8 bases. The ends lost 7 bases at V and 6 bases at J; junction bases unmatched: 16. The CDR3 has 16 amino acids. In germline, CDR1 is MNHEY, CDR2 SMNVEV (reference sequence). The CDR3 reads CASTATPGQAVSEAFF. CDR3 DNA: TGTGCCAGCACCGCGACCCCGGGACAGGCGGTTTCTGAAGCTTTCTTT.

The chain couples TRBV6-5 to TRBJ1-2; D gene ambiguous. This CDR3 spans 13 amino acids. Per germline, CDR1 MNHEY and CDR2 SVGAGI. Trimming took 7 bases from V and 0 from J, leaving 9 bases between them. This CDR3 reads CASTPASNYGYTF. Written as DNA, the CDR3 is TGTGCCAGCACCCCTGCCTCTAACTATGGCTACACCTTC.

DNA for the CDR3: TGTGCCAGCAGCTATTACAGGGGCTCGGGAACTAATGAAAAACTGTTTTTT. It codes for CASSYYRGSGTNEKLFF. The chain joins TRBV2 to TRBJ1-4; 7 bases fit TRBD1. V gave up 6 bases and J gave up 1 base; unmatched junction bases: 11. The CDR3 has 17 residues. Per the germline V gene, CDR1 is SNHLY and CDR2 is FYNNEI.

The chain carries TRBV23-1 and TRBJ2-7, with 7 bases that match TRBD1. TRBV23-1 is reported as an ORF; its role is uncertain. The CDR3 runs to 15 residues. V lost 4 bases and J lost 5; bases outside the gene matches: 11. CDR3 sequence reads: CASSPGQPTDDEQYF. In nucleotides, the CDR3 is TGCGCCAGCAGTCCGGGACAGCCTACGGATGACGAGCAGTACTTC.

The chain carries TRBV7-9 and TRBJ2-3; D not resolved. The germline V gene has CDR1 SEHNR and CDR2 FQNEAQ (reference sequence). Trimming cost V 4 bases and J 1 base, with 15 bases left between them. The CDR3 totals 16 residues. Written as DNA, the CDR3 is TGTGCCAGCAGCTCAACGGGTCATACCCGCACAGATACGCAGTATTTT. It is translated as CASSSTGHTRTDTQYF.

The V call is TRBV27, the J call TRBJ2-7; D remains ambiguous. V was trimmed by 4 bases and J by 7 bases, leaving 8 bases between them. The CDR3 runs 11 residues. Germline V gene sequence: CDR1 MNHEY, CDR2 SMNVEV (reference sequence). CDR3 nucleotides: TGTGCCAGCAGTTGGGGTCAGGAGCAGTACTTC. Protein: CASSWGQEQYF.

J is TRBJ2-3 and V is TRBV5-6; no reliable D call. The germline V and J ends were trimmed by 4 bases and 3 bases, with 15 bases remaining between them. This CDR3 has 15 residues. Looked up from germline, CDR1 is SGHDT and CDR2 is YYEEEE. This CDR3 reads CASSADGGWTDTQYF. CDR3 coding DNA: TGTGCCAGCAGCGCCGATGGCGGTTGGACAGATACGCAGTATTTT.

As DNA, the CDR3 is TGTGCCAGCAGTTCCAGGGTCAGCAATCAGCCCCAGCATTTT. It is translated as CASSSRVSNQPQHF. The rearrangement uses TRBV7-9 and TRBJ1-5, with D tentatively TRBD1 (5 bases). This CDR3 is 14 amino acids long. V was pared by 6 bases and J by 1 base, with 10 bases between. CDR1 SEHNR and CDR2 FQNEAQ come from the germline V gene (reference sequence).

Note on this clone: At one end, the junction sequence differs from germline, possibly due to a read error. The V and J genes are TRBV20-1 and TRBJ2-7; no reliable D call. The CDR3 has 10 amino acids. Germline values: CDR1 DFQATT, CDR2 SNEGSKA (reference sequence). The CDR3 protein is CSATGRTKAF. CDR3 bases: TGCAGTGCTACCGGCCGGACCAAGGCGTTC.

This clone was seen more than once but under ten times. The V gene is TRBV25-1, the J gene TRBJ1-5; maybe TRBD1 (6 bases). The germline V and J ends were trimmed by 6 bases and 2 bases, with 11 bases remaining between them. From germline, CDR1 is MGHDK and CDR2 SYGVNS. CDR3 length: 14 amino acids. The CDR3 DNA is TGTGCCAGCAGAGGGGGGACGGGCAATCAGCCCCAGCATTTT. Translation gives CASRGGTGNQPQHF.

The chain is built from TRBV6-5 and TRBJ1-2, with D maybe TRBD1 (5 bases). Germline CDR1 reads MNHEY; CDR2 reads SVGAGI. CDR3 size: 14 residues. V was pared by 2 bases and J by 4 bases, with 11 bases between. CDR3 loop: CASSYGGRLYGYTF. The CDR3 DNA is TGTGCCAGCAGTTACGGGGGACGGCTCTATGGCTACACCTTC.

A remark on this clone: The junction departs from germline at one end; a sequencing error may be responsible. The rearrangement joins TRBV7-3 to TRBJ2-7, with D uncertain. The CDR3 consists of 13 residues. CDR1 is SGHTA, CDR2 FQGTGA, per germline. The chain's CDR3 is CASSLTTPYEQYF. The CDR3 DNA sequence: TGTGCCAGCAGCCTAACTACCCCCTACGAGCAGTACTTC.

The chain links TRBV19 to TRBJ2-1; no reliable D call. The CDR3 loop spans 13 amino acids. Trimming pared 3 bases from V and 6 bases from J, leaving 9 bases between. Germline-derived CDR1 and CDR2 are LNHDA and SQIVND (reference sequence). The chain's CDR3 is CASSITIINEQFF. CDR3 DNA sequence: TGTGCCAGTAGTATCACCATCATCAATGAGCAGTTCTTC.

This chain uses TRBV27 with TRBJ1-2; maybe TRBD1 (6 bases). The CDR3 loop spans 14 amino acids. Germline values: CDR1 MNHEY, CDR2 SMNVEV (reference sequence). Trimming pared 5 bases from V and 7 bases from J, leaving 17 bases between. CDR3 region: CASSPLTGFRGYTF. Here the CDR3 DNA reads TGTGCCAGCAGTCCTCTCACAGGGTTCCGTGGCTACACCTTC.